This T cell receptor beta chain was documented in a study of T cells in Graves' hyperthyroidism and ophthalmopathy. Authors of the study amplified TCR beta CDR3 regions from RNA transcripts. The TCR CDR3 first-round RT-PCR relied on the HTBI primer set. A single record per CDR3 protein comes from TCRdb applying MiXCR to the multiplex PCR reads. Of over 500,000 distinct CDR3 sequences listed, approximately 14% are singletons. This clonotype was recorded a few times. The CDR3 covers 16 residues. Looked up from germline, CDR1 is MNHNS and CDR2 is SASEGT. Trimming removed 5 bases at V and 3 bases at J, with 17 bases between. Investigators excluded patients with uncontrolled infection, other autoimmune disease, pregnancy or lactation. Diagnostic decisions used clinical symptoms, serum thyroxine and TRAb, thyroid ultrasound and orbital computed tomography. The PBMCs had their origin in 8.5 to 10 ml of fresh peripheral blood.

Sequencing used blood. This receptor was obtained from a woman in her thirties or forties with Graves' hyperthyroidism. The V gene is TRBV6-1, the J gene TRBJ1-5; perhaps TRBD1 as D (6 bases). The CDR3 DNA reads as TGTGCCAGCAGTATCACCCGACAGGTAATCAATCAGCCCCAGCATTTT. As protein: CASSITRQVINQPQHF.